This T cell receptor (beta chain) was recovered during a study of CXCR3-negative and CXCR3-positive naive CD8 T cells. It was by 5' RACE with UMI labels that the TRB cDNA libraries were prepared. TCRdb reanalyzed the 5' RACE reads, giving one entry per CDR3 protein sequence and no DNA. The sample has about 120,000 distinct CDR3 sequences. Every individual CD8+ T cell subset underwent sorting in triplicate at 270,000 or so cells apiece. The sequenced material came from naive CXCR3- CD8+ T cells from blood. Specified subset: CD45RO-CCR7+CD27+CD95- naive CD8+ T cells lacking CXCR3 (TNR3-). This TCR derives from a human donor in good health. Some clones in this sample may be carry-over from other donors' samples.

CDR3 region: CASSQDRMLGGPWPYNEQFF. This chain links TRBV14 with TRBJ2-1; TCRdb's D call, TRBD2, is unchecked because there is no DNA. Germline V CDR1 and CDR2: SGHDN, FVKESK. The CDR3 extends over 20 amino acids. Using reference TRBV14 and TRBJ2-1 for the parts outside the CDR3, the full variable domain is EAGVTQFPSHSVIEKGQTVTLRCDPISGHDNLYWYRRVMGKEIKFLLHFVKESKQDESGMPNNRFLAERTGGTYSTLKVQPAELEDSGVYFCASSQDRMLGGPWPYNEQFFGPGTRLTVL.